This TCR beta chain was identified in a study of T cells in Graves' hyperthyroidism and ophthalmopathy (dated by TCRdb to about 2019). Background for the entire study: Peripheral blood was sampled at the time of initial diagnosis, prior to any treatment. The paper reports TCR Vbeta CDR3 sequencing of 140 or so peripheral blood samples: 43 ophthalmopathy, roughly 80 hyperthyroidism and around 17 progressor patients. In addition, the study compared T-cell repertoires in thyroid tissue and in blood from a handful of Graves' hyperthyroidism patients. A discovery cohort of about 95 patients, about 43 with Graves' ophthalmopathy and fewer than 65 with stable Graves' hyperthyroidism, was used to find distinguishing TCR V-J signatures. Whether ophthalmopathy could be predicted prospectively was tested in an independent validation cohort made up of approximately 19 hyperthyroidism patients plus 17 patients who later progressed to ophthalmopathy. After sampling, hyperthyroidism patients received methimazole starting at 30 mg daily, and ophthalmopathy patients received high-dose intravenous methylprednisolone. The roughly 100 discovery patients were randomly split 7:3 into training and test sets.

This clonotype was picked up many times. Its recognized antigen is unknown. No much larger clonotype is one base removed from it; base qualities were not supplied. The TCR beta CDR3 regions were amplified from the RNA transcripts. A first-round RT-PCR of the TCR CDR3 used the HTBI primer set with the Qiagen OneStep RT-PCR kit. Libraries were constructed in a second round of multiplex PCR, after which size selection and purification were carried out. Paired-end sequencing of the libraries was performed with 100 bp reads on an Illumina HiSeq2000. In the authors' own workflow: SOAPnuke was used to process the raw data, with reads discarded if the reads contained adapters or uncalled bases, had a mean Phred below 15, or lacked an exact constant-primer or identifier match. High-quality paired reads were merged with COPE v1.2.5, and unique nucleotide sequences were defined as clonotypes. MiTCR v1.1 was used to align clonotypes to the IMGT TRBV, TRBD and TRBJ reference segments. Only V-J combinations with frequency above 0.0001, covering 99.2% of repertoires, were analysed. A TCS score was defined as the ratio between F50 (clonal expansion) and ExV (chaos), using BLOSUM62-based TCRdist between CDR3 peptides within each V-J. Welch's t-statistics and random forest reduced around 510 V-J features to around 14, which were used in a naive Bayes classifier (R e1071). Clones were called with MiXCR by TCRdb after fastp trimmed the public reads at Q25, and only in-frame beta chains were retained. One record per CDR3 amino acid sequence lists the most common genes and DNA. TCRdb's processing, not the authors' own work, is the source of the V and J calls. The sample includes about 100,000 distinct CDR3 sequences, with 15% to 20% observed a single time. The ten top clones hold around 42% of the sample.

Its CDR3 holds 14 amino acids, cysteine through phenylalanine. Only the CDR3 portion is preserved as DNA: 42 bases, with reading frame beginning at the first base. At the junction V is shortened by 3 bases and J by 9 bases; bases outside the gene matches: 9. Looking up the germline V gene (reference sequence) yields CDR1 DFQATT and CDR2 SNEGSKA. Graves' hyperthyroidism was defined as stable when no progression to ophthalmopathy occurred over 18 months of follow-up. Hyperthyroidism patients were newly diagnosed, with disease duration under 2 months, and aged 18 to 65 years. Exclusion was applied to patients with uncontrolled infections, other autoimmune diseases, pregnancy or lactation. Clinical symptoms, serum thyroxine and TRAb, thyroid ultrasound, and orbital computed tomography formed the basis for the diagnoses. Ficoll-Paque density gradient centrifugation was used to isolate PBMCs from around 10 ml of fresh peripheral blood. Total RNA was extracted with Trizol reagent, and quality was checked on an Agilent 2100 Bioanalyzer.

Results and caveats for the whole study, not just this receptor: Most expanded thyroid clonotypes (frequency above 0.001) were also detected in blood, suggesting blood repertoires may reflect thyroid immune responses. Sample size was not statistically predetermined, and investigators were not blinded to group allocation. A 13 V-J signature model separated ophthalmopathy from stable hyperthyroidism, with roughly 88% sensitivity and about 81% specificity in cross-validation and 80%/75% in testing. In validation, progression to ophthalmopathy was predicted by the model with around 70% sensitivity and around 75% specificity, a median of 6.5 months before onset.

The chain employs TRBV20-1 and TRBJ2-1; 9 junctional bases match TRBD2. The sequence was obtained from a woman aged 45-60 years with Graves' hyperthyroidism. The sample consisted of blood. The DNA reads TGCAGTGCTAGGGGGGCGGGAGGGGATGGTGAGCAGTTCTTC. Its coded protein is CSARGAGGDGEQFF.